This T cell receptor (beta chain) was recovered during a study of blood T cell repertoires in COVID-19. The germline V gene has CDR1 SNHLY and CDR2 FYNNEI. Trimming took off 4 bases at V and 0 bases at J, with 8 bases between the two ends. This CDR3 has 14 residues. Authors' processing steps: The assay estimated nucleated cells by amplifying reference gene primers. Produced via immunoSEQ multiplex PCR; TCRdb's table is partial and in-frame only. That table furnishes V, J and clone size, whereas the DNA furnished D and trimming. Among fewer than 120,000 clones listed, approximately 82% were seen once. The specimen was peripheral blood. The TCR comes from a woman older than 75 with acute or convalescent COVID-19. The chain has TRBV2 and TRBJ2-3; weak D call: TRBD2 (5 bases). CDR3 in amino acids: CASSARTSTDTQYF. CDR3 bases: TGTGCCAGCAGTGCCAGGACTAGCACAGATACGCAGTATTTT.